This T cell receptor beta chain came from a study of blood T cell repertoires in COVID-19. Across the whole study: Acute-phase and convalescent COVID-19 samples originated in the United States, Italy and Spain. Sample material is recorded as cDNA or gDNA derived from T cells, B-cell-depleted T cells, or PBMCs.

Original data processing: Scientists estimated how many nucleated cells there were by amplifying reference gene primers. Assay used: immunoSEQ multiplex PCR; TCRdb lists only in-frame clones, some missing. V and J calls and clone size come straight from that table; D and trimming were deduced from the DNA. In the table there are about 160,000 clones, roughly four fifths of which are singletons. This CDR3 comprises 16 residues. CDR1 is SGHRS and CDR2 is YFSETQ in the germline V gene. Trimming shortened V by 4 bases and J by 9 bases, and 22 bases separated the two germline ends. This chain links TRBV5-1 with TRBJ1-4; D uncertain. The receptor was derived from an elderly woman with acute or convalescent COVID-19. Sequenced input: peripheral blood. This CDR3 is CASSQTQTTSPKKLFF. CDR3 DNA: TGCGCCAGCAGCCAAACACAGACCACCAGCCCGAAAAAACTGTTTTTT.